This T cell receptor (beta chain) emerged from a study of PD-1 blockade in mismatch repair-deficient tumors. Findings and limits, study-wide: Tumor-resident clones, often absent from pretreatment blood, expanded after pembrolizumab and then contracted.

The germline CDR1 and CDR2 sequences are SGHVS and FNYEAQ. After removal of 5 bases from V and 5 bases from J, the junction contained 8 bases not matched to a gene. The CDR3 totals 15 residues. Every patient had mismatch repair deficiency by PCR or immunohistochemistry. TCR sequencing covered a few patients who responded to pembrolizumab. As for this clone: No antigen is known for it.

Generated by immunoSEQ multiplex PCR, the TCRdb table keeps only in-frame clones and is missing some. Of around 62,000 clones in the sample, more than 75% were seen once. This clonotype was obtained from an adult with mismatch repair-deficient cancer. The specimen was peripheral blood, collected 2 weeks after starting pembrolizumab. V usage is TRBV7-6 and J usage is TRBJ2-1; 8 nucleotides match TRBD2. Here the CDR3 DNA reads TGTGCCAGCAGCGAGAGGACTAGCACTAACAATGAGCAGTTCTTC. Amino acids: CASSERTSTNNEQFF.